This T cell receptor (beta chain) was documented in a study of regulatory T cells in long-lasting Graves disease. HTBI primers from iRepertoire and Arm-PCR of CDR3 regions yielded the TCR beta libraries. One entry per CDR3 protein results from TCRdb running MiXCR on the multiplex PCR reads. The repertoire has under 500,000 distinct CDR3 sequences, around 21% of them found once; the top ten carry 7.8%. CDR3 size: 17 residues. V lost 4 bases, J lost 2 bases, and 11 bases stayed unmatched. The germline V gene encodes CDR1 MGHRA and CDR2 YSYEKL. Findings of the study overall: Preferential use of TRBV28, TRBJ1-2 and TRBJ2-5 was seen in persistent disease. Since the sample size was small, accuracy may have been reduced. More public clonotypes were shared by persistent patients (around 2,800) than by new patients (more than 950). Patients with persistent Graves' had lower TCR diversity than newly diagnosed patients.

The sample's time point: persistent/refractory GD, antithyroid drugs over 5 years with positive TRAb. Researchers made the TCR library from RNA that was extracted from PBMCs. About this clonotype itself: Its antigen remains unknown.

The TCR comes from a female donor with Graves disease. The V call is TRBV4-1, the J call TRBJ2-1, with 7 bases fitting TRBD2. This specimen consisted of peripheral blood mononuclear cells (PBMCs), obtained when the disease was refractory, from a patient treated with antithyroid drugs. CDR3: CASSPNPPAGAYNEQFF. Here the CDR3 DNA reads TGCGCCAGCAGCCCGAACCCCCCGGCGGGAGCCTACAATGAGCAGTTCTTC.